This T cell receptor (beta chain) originates from a study of OX40 agonist ivuxolimab in advanced cancers. Study-wide context: Patients were dosed intravenously with ivuxolimab at 0.01 to 10 mg/kg every 2 weeks. Dose-escalation subjects each had hepatocellular carcinoma, melanoma, renal cell or head and neck cancer.

Germline V gene data show CDR1 as MDHEN and CDR2 as SYDVKM. This CDR3 spans 16 amino acids. V shed 6 bases, J shed 0 bases, and the junction held 7 bases outside the gene matches. Study-wide results and caveats: Which antigen the expanded peripheral T cells recognized is unknown. Clonal expansion by week 6 occurred in CD4+ and CD8+ blood T cells (at 0.1 to 3.0 mg/kg).

Measured with immunoSEQ multiplex PCR; TCRdb has only the in-frame clones, and not every one. The sample records under 65,000 clones, approximately 90% being singletons. As concerns this clone: Its antigen remains unknown.

The source is an adult with an advanced solid tumor such as melanoma, head and neck, liver or kidney cancer. This chain joins TRBV28 and TRBJ2-1, with 8 nucleotides matching TRBD1. The sequences come from CD4+ or CD8+ T cells sorted from blood, collected in a trial of the OX40 agonist ivuxolimab. The CDR3 sequence is CASSLDRASSYNEQFF. The CDR3 nucleotides are TGTGCCAGCAGCTTGGACAGGGCGAGCTCCTACAATGAGCAGTTCTTC.